Below, one TCR beta chain is given with its context. The antigen is unknown. This entry comes from a study of cytomegalovirus exposure and HLA in healthy donors. Study-level results: Another analysis was done later, and it associated 15,000 to 20,000 TCR beta sequences with HLA alleles at 0.05 false discovery rate. The likely origin of a cluster of highly shared sequence variants was a sequencing artifact.

The germline V gene has CDR1 SNHLY and CDR2 FYNNEI. Deletions cut 6 bases from V and 11 bases from J, with 13 bases between. This CDR3 region has 11 residues. The PCR had 60 Vbeta and 13 Jbeta primers. Sequenced by immunoSEQ multiplex PCR; TCRdb stores in-frame clones only, minus some. The table shows about 180,000 clones, with 70% to 80% occurring only once. The TCR originated in a middle-aged woman in good health and CMV-seronegative. V and J are TRBV2 and TRBJ2-5; the D is unclear. The sequenced sample was PBMCs. The CDR3 nucleotides read TGTGCCAGCAGCAGATCCGAGGAGCAGTACTTC. It codes for CASSRSEEQYF.